A single sample is the source of the 30 T cell receptor beta chains below, sequenced in a study of lymphopenia after photon versus proton radiotherapy. Profiled with immunoSEQ multiplex PCR; TCRdb holds only in-frame clones, not every one. The sample carries roughly 150,000 clones, 70% to 90% recorded once. The sample consisted of peripheral blood, taken from a patient treated with photon-based radiotherapy. All receptors derive from a man aged 50 to 60 with gastric cancer.

The V call is TRBV6-6, the J call TRBJ1-4; tentatively, D is TRBD1 (5 bases). The V and J ends lost 2 bases and 8 bases respectively, with 9 bases between them. Germline CDR1 MNHNY, CDR2 SVGAGI (reference sequence). This CDR3 is 13 amino acids long. The CDR3 coding sequence is TGTGCCAGCAGTTACGACTGGGGGGAAAAACTGTTTTTT. It is translated as CASSYDWGEKLFF.

CDR3 protein: CASSLTGATEAFF. CDR3 DNA sequence: TGTGCCAGCAGCTTAACGGGTGCCACTGAAGCTTTCTTT. The chain links TRBV7-2 to TRBJ1-1; no clear D. This CDR3 comprises 13 residues. CDR1 is SGHTA and CDR2 is FQGNSA in the germline V gene. V was pared by 2 bases and J by 4 bases, with 8 bases between.

As for this clone: Germline and junction disagree at one end, which may indicate a read error. The chain carries TRBV6-5 and TRBJ2-7; the match to TRBD2 covers 7 bases. This CDR3 has 16 amino acids. Germline V gene data show CDR1 as MNHEY and CDR2 as SVGAGI. The CDR3 spells CATSYSRAGSSYEQYF. The CDR3 bases are TGTGCCACCAGTTACTCTAGAGCGGGGAGCTCCTACGAGCAGTACTTC.

The chain carries TRBV19 and TRBJ1-1; D is uncertain. V lost 5 bases to trimming and J lost 3 bases, with 10 bases between them. The CDR3 loop spans 13 amino acids. CDR1 is LNHDA and CDR2 is SQIVND in the germline V gene (reference sequence). The CDR3, as DNA: TGTGCCAGTAGTTCCTACGTCTACACTGAAGCTTTCTTT. Translating it yields CASSSYVYTEAFF.

The chain combines TRBV27 with TRBJ1-1; no clear D. The V end lost 2 bases, the J end lost 0 bases, and 7 bases lay between the germline ends. The CDR3 covers 14 residues. Per the germline V gene, CDR1 is MNHEY and CDR2 is SMNVEV (reference sequence). DNA for the CDR3: TGTGCCAGCAGTTTAGGTGCCGTGAACACTGAAGCTTTCTTT. Its translation: CASSLGAVNTEAFF.

The chain employs TRBV7-5 and TRBJ2-7; no DNA check was done on the table's D call, TRBD1. TRBV7-5 is termed a pseudogene. The length of the CDR3 is 14 residues. CDR3 bases: TGTGTCAGAAGCTTAATTCGCAGGGGGTACGAGCAGTACTTC. As protein: CVRSLIRRGYEQYF.

This chain joins TRBV2 and TRBJ1-1; D gene unclear. Germline CDR1 is SNHLY and CDR2 is FYNNEI. This CDR3 region has 13 residues. Between the trimmed V and J ends, which lost 7 bases and 4 bases, there was a span of 13 bases. For the CDR3, the DNA is TGTGCCAGCACAGTGTCCTCAGTCACTGAAGCTTTCTTT. Translating gives CASTVSSVTEAFF.

This clone appeared a single time. V and J are TRBV11-3 and TRBJ2-2; no firm D call. The CDR3 loop spans 15 amino acids. V shed 1 base and J shed 5 bases, with 11 bases lying between them. The germline gives CDR1 SGHNT, CDR2 YENEEA. CDR3 nucleotide sequence: TGTGCCAGCAGCTTAGGGTCCACTGGGACCGGGGAGCTGTTTTTT. Protein sequence: CASSLGSTGTGELFF. Looking up the rest from reference TRBV11-3 and TRBJ2-2 gives the full variable domain: EAGVVQSPRYKIIEKKQPVAFWCNPISGHNTLYWYLQNLGQGPELLIRYENEEAVDDSQLPKDRFSAERLKGVDSTLKIQPAELGDSAVYLCASSLGSTGTGELFFGEGSRLTVL.

V and J are TRBV9 and TRBJ1-1; 9 bases line up with TRBD1. The CDR3 is 14 amino acids. Unmatched junction bases numbered 2, after V lost 0 bases and J lost 5 bases. Looked up from germline, CDR1 is SGDLS and CDR2 is YYNGEE. CDR3 sequence reads: CASSVDRGRTEAFF. DNA for the CDR3: TGTGCCAGCAGCGTAGACAGGGGGCGAACTGAAGCTTTCTTT.

The chain couples TRBV6-4 to TRBJ1-5; D gene ambiguous. This CDR3 has 12 amino acids. Per germline, CDR1 MRHNA and CDR2 SNTAGT. The V end lost 2 bases, the J end lost 9 bases, and 8 bases lay between the germline ends. CDR3 sequence reads: CASSDPGWPQHF. CDR3 DNA: TGTGCCAGCAGTGACCCCGGTTGGCCCCAGCATTTT.

The rearrangement uses TRBV11-2 and TRBJ2-7; D might be TRBD1 (6 bases). The CDR3 loop spans 15 amino acids. V was pared by 5 bases and J by 2 bases, with 16 bases between. Germline loops: CDR1 SGHAT, CDR2 FQNNGV. The chain's CDR3 is CASSPQGQGTYEQYF. In nucleotides, the CDR3 is TGTGCCAGCAGCCCTCAGGGGCAGGGAACCTACGAGCAGTACTTC.

The chain uses TRBV5-6 and TRBJ2-5; the D gene is possibly TRBD1 (6 bases). Trimming pared 2 bases from V and 2 bases from J, leaving 10 bases between. The CDR3 covers 14 residues. Looked up from germline, CDR1 is SGHDT and CDR2 is YYEEEE. The CDR3 loop reads CASSLPGQQETQYF. The CDR3, as DNA: TGTGCCAGCAGCTTACCGGGACAACAAGAGACCCAGTACTTC.

V gene TRBV29-1 combines with J gene TRBJ1-3; no definite D call. CDR3 length equals 14 residues. Germline V gene sequence: CDR1 SQVTM, CDR2 ANQGSEA. Trimming stripped 1 base from V and 0 bases from J, with 7 bases between. The CDR3: CSVEGAYSGNTIYF. The CDR3, as DNA: TGCAGCGTTGAAGGGGCCTACTCTGGAAACACCATATATTTT.

The rearrangement uses TRBV25-1 and TRBJ2-3, with 7 bases fitting TRBD1. The CDR3 has 16 amino acids. Germline CDR1 MGHDK, CDR2 SYGVNS. V trimming: 5 bases; J trimming: 7 bases; junction bases outside the gene matches: 15. The CDR3 DNA reads as TGTGCCAGCAGTACCGACAGGGCGGTAGTAGGAAATACGCAGTATTTT. Translating it yields CASSTDRAVVGNTQYF. The full variable domain, completed using reference TRBV25-1 and TRBJ2-3, is EADIYQTPRYLVIGTGKKITLECSQTMGHDKMYWYQQDPGMELHLIHYSYGVNSTEKGDLSSESTVSRIRTEHFPLTLESARPSHTSQYLCASSTDRAVVGNTQYFGPGTRLTVL.

The chain employs TRBV5-1 and TRBJ1-2, with a tentative D call TRBD1 (5 bases). V was shortened by 1 base and J by 3 bases, with 16 bases between the two germline ends. The germline gives CDR1 SGHRS, CDR2 YFSETQ. The length of the CDR3 is 16 residues. This CDR3 is CASSLLPTAEDYGYTF. The CDR3 bases are TGCGCCAGCAGCTTGCTGCCGACAGCCGAAGACTATGGCTACACCTTC.

V is TRBV30 and J is TRBJ2-2; D is unclear. Between the trimmed V and J ends, which lost 0 bases and 2 bases, there was a span of 13 bases. CDR1 is GTSNPN, CDR2 SVGIG, per germline (reference sequence). This CDR3 contains 16 residues. CDR3 DNA: TGTGCCTGGAGTGTACACGGGCTTCCAAACACCGGGGAGCTGTTTTTT. Translation: CAWSVHGLPNTGELFF.

A few counts support this clone. The rearrangement uses TRBV19 and TRBJ1-5; TRBD1 matches 7 bases. In germline, CDR1 is LNHDA, CDR2 SQIVND (reference sequence). V lost 6 bases and J lost 6; bases outside the gene matches: 5. The CDR3 has 13 amino acids. CDR3 protein: CASRETGSQPQHF. The CDR3 DNA is TGTGCCAGTAGGGAGACAGGGAGTCAGCCCCAGCATTTT. The entire variable domain, with the rest obtained from reference TRBV19 and TRBJ1-5, is as follows: DGGITQSPKYLFRKEGQNVTLSCEQNLNHDAMYWYRQDPGQGLRLIYYSQIVNDFQKGDIAEGYSVSREKKESFPLTVTSAQKNPTAFYLCASRETGSQPQHFGDGTRLSIL.

V and J are TRBV2 and TRBJ1-1; D is undetermined. Germline V gives CDR1 SNHLY, CDR2 FYNNEI. V lost 6 bases, J lost 0 bases, and 8 bases lay in between. The CDR3 is 13 amino acids. As DNA, the CDR3 is TGTGCCAGCAGAAAGGCTATGAACACTGAAGCTTTCTTT. It encodes CASRKAMNTEAFF. Full variable domain (remainder filled in from reference TRBV2 and TRBJ1-1): EPEVTQTPSHQVTQMGQEVILRCVPISNHLYFYWYRQILGQKVEFLVSFYNNEISEKSEIFDDQFSVERPDGSNFTLKIRSTKLEDSAMYFCASRKAMNTEAFFGQGTRLTVV.

V usage is TRBV12-5 and J usage is TRBJ1-1, with 7 nucleotides matching TRBD1. Trimming removed 0 bases from V and 4 bases from J; junction bases left unmatched: 11. CDR3 length: 17 residues. Germline loops: CDR1 LGHNT, CDR2 FRNRAP. The DNA of the CDR3 is TGTGCTAGTGGTTTGGTACCGACAGGGAGATCGACCACTGAAGCTTTCTTT. This gives the protein CASGLVPTGRSTTEAFF.

The chain combines TRBV4-2 with TRBJ2-1, with D perhaps matching TRBD1 (5 bases). Trimming took 4 bases from V and 7 from J, leaving 14 bases between them. The CDR3 covers 14 residues. Germline CDR1 and CDR2: LGHNA and YNFKEQ. The CDR3 reads CASSRPGARNEQFF. The DNA of the CDR3 is TGTGCCAGCAGCCGACCTGGGGCCCGGAATGAGCAGTTCTTC.

The chain employs TRBV6-6 and TRBJ2-1, with 11 bases that match TRBD2. Trimming cost V 6 bases and J 10 bases; bases outside gene matches: 11. In germline, CDR1 is MNHNY, CDR2 SVGAGI (reference sequence). The CDR3 is made up of 15 amino acids. The CDR3 region is CASSPPLAGGGEQFF. The CDR3 nucleotides are TGTGCCAGCAGCCCCCCTCTAGCGGGAGGAGGCGAGCAGTTCTTC.

V is TRBV7-2 and J is TRBJ2-7; D is possibly TRBD1 (6 bases). CDR1 is SGHTA and CDR2 is FQGNSA in the germline V gene. The V and J ends lost 5 bases and 3 bases respectively, with 11 bases between them. This CDR3 is built from 13 residues. The DNA for the CDR3 is TGTGCCAGCAGCGCCTTACAGGGCTACGAGCAGTACTTC. Protein: CASSALQGYEQYF.

V usage is TRBV27 and J usage is TRBJ1-5, with TRBD1 matching 11 bases. The ends lost 4 bases at V and 4 bases at J; junction bases unmatched: 6. CDR1 and CDR2 (germline): MNHEY, SMNVEV (reference sequence). CDR3 length: 16 amino acids. The CDR3 sequence: CASSSGTGGLNQPQHF. The CDR3 nucleotides read TGTGCCAGCAGTTCCGGGACAGGGGGTTTAAATCAGCCCCAGCATTTT.

This chain connects TRBV7-9 to TRBJ2-3; 11 bases align to TRBD2. The germline V gene has CDR1 SEHNR and CDR2 FQNEAQ (reference sequence). The CDR3 runs to 15 residues. V shed 8 bases, J shed 3 bases, and the junction held 7 bases outside the gene matches. The CDR3 bases are TGTGCCAGCTTACTAGCGGGAGAATCTACAGATACGCAGTATTTT. Translating it yields CASLLAGESTDTQYF.

The V gene is TRBV19, the J gene TRBJ2-7; 9 nucleotides match TRBD1. Germline assignment: CDR1 LNHDA and CDR2 SQIVND (reference sequence). This CDR3 spans 14 amino acids. The V gene end was trimmed by 4 bases and the J gene end by 2 bases; junction bases not matched to a gene: 3. The chain's CDR3 is CASSRTGEAYEQYF. The CDR3 DNA sequence: TGTGCCAGTAGTAGGACAGGGGAGGCCTACGAGCAGTACTTC.

J is TRBJ1-3 and V is TRBV4-3; unclear D gene. Germline CDR1 and CDR2: LGHNA and YSLEER. V was trimmed by 1 base and J by 0 bases, leaving 10 bases between them. CDR3 length: 16 amino acids. DNA of the CDR3: TGCGCCAGCAGCCAAGGGCACAGTCCCTCTGGAAACACCATATATTTT. Translation: CASSQGHSPSGNTIYF.

The CDR3 loop reads CASSPRDGVYGYTF. As DNA, the CDR3 is TGTGCCAGTAGTCCCAGGGACGGCGTCTATGGCTACACCTTC. J is TRBJ1-2 and V is TRBV19; D perhaps matches TRBD1 (5 bases). V shed 5 bases and J shed 4 bases, with 14 bases lying between them. Germline lookup yields CDR1 LNHDA and CDR2 SQIVND (reference sequence). The CDR3 has 14 amino acids.

The rearrangement uses TRBV5-1 and TRBJ1-2, with D unclear. V lost 1 base and J 3 bases, leaving 7 bases between the germline ends. This CDR3 is built from 13 residues. CDR1 SGHRS and CDR2 YFSETQ come from the germline V gene. CDR3 in amino acids: CASSLRADYGYTF. CDR3 nucleotide sequence: TGCGCCAGCAGCTTGAGGGCAGACTATGGCTACACCTTC.

With respect to this clone: Other DNA sequences within the sample encode an identical CDR3. This sequence joins TRBV19 and TRBJ1-5; perhaps TRBD1 as D (6 bases). The CDR3 length is 13 residues. Germline V gene sequence: CDR1 LNHDA, CDR2 SQIVND (reference sequence). The V end was cut by 4 bases, the J end by 4 bases, with 8 bases between. The CDR3 DNA is TGTGCCAGTAGTAGTACAGGGAATCAGCCCCAGCATTTT. Protein product: CASSSTGNQPQHF.

In its sample, this clone was seen once. This chain uses TRBV5-5 with TRBJ1-1; TRBD1 might be the D (5 bases). V gave up 10 bases and J gave up 2 bases, with 12 bases separating them. The germline CDR1 and CDR2 sequences are SGHKS and YYEKEE (reference sequence). The CDR3 is made up of 12 amino acids. The CDR3 sequence: CAGRGLNTEAFF. CDR3 nucleotides: TGTGCCGGCCGGGGCTTAAACACTGAAGCTTTCTTT.